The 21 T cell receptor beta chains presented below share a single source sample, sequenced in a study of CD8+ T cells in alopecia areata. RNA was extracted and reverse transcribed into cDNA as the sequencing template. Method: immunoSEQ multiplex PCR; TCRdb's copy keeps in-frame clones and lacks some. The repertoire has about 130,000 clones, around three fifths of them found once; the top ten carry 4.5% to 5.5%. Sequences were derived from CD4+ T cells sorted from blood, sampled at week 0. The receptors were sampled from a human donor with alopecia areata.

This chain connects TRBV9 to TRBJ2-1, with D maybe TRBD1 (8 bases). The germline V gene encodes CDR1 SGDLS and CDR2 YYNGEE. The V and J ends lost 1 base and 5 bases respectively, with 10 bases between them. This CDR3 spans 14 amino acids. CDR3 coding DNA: TGTGCCAGCAGCGTAACAGGGGGGGACAATGAGCAGTTCTTC. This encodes CASSVTGGDNEQFF.

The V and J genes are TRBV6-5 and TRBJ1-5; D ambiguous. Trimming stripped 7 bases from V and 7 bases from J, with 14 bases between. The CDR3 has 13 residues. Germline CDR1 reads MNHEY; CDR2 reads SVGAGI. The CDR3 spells CASTRSLGQPQHF. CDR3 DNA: TGTGCCAGCACCAGATCGTTGGGCCAGCCCCAGCATTTT.

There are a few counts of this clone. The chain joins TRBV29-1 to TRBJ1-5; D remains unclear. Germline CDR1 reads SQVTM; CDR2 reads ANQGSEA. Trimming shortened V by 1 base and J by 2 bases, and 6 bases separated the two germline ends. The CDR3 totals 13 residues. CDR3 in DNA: TGCAGCGTTGAAGGCGGTGGCAATCAGCCCCAGCATTTT. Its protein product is CSVEGGGNQPQHF. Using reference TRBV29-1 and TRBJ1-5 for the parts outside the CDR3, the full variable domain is SAVISQKPSRDICQRGTSLTIQCQVDSQVTMMFWYRQQPGQSLTLIATANQGSEATYESGFVIDKFPISRPNLTFSTLTVSNMSPEDSSIYLCSVEGGGNQPQHFGDGTRLSIL.

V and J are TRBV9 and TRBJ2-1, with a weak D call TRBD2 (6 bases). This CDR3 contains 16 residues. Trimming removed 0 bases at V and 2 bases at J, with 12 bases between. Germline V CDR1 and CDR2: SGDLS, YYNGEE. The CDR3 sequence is CASSVVLAGTYNEQFF. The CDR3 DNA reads TGTGCCAGCAGCGTAGTTCTTGCGGGGACCTACAATGAGCAGTTCTTC.

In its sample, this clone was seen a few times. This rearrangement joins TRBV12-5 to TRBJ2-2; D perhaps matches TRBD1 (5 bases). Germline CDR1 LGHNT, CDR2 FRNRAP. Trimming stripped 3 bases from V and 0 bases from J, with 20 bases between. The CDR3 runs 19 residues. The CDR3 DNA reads TGTGCTAGTGGTTTCAACCCAGGCAGGGTTACGACGAACACCGGGGAGCTGTTTTTT. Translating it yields CASGFNPGRVTTNTGELFF. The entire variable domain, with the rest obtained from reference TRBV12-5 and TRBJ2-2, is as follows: DARVTQTPRHKVTEMGQEVTMRCQPILGHNTVFWYRQTMMQGLELLAYFRNRAPLDDSGMPKDRFSAEMPDATLATLKIQPSEPRDSAVYFCASGFNPGRVTTNTGELFFGEGSRLTVL.

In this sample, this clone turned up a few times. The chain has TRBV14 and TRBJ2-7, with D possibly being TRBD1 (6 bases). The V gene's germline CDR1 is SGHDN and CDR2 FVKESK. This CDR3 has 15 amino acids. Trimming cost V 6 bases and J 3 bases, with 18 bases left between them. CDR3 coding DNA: TGTGCCAGCAGTTTTTCGACAGGCGGAAACTACGAGCAGTACTTC. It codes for CASSFSTGGNYEQYF.

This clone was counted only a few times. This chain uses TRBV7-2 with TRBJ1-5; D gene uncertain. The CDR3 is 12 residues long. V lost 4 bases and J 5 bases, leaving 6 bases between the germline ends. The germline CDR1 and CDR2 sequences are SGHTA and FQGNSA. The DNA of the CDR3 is TGTGCCAGCAGCTCGATCGATCAGCCCCAGCATTTT. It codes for CASSSIDQPQHF.

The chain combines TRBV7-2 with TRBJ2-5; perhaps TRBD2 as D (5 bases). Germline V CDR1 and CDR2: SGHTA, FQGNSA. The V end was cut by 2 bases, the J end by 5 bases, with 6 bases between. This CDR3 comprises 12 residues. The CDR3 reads CASSLQRETQYF. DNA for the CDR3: TGTGCCAGCAGCTTACAGCGGGAGACCCAGTACTTC.

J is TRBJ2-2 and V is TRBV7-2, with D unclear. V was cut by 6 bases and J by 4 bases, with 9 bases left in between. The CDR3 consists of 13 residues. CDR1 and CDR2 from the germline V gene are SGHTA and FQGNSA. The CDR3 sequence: CASRPTPTGELFF. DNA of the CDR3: TGTGCCAGCAGACCTACACCCACCGGGGAGCTGTTTTTT.

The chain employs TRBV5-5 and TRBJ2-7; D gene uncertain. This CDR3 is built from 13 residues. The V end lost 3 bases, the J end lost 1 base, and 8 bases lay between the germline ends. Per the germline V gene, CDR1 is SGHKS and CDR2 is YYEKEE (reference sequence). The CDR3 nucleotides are TGTGCCAGCAGCTCCAGACCTTCCTACGAGCAGTACTTC. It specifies CASSSRPSYEQYF.

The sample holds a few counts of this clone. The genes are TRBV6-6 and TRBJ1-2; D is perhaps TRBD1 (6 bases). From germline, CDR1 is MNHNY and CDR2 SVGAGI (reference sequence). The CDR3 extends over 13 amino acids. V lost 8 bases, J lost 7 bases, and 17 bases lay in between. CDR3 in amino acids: CASAIRGTFGYTF. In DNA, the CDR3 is TGTGCCAGCGCTATCAGGGGAACCTTTGGCTACACCTTC.

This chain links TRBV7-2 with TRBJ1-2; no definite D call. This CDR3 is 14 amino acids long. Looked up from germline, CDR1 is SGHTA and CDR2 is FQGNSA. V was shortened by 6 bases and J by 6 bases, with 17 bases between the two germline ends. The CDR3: CASSLLPRRDGYTF. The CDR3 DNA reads TGTGCCAGCAGTTTACTACCTCGGAGGGATGGCTACACCTTC.

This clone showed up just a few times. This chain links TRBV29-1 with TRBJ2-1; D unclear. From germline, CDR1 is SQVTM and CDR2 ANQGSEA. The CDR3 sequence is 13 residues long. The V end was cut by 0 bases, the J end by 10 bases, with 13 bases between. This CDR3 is CSVEDTSTPEQFF. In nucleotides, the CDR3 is TGCAGCGTTGAAGATACTTCGACACCCGAGCAGTTCTTC.

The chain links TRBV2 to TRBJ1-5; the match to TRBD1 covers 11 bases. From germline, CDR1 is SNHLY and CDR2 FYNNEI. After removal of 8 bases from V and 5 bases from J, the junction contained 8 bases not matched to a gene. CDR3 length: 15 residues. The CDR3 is CASGGGQGADQPQHF. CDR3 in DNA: TGTGCCAGCGGAGGAGGACAGGGGGCGGATCAGCCCCAGCATTTT.

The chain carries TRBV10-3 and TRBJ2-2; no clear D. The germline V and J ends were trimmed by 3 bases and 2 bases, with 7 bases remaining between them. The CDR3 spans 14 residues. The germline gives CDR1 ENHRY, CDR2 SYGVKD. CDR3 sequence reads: CAISDNSNTGELFF. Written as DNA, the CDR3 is TGTGCCATCAGTGATAATTCAAACACCGGGGAGCTGTTTTTT.

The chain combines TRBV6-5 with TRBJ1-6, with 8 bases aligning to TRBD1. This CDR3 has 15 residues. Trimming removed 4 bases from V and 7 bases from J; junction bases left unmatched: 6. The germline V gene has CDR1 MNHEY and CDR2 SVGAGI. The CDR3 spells CASSSGGASNSPLHF. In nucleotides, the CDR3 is TGTGCCAGCAGTTCAGGGGGCGCGTCCAATTCACCCCTCCACTTT.

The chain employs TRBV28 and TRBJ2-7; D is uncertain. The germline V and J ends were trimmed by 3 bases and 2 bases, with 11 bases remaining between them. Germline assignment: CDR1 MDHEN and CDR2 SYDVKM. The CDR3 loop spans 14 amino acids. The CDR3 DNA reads TGTGCCAGCAGTTTTCATGTCAGCACCTACGAGCAGTACTTC. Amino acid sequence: CASSFHVSTYEQYF.

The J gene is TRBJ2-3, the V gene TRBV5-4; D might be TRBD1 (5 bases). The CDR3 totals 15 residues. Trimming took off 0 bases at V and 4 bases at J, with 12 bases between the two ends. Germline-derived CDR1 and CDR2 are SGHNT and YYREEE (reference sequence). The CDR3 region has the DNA TGTGCCAGCAGCTTGGAGGTGTTAGGGGCAGATACGCAGTATTTT. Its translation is CASSLEVLGADTQYF. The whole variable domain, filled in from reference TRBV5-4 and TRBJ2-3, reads ETGVTQSPTHLIKTRGQQVTLRCSSQSGHNTVSWYQQALGQGPQFIFQYYREEENGRGNFPPRFSGLQFPNYSSELNVNALELDDSALYLCASSLEVLGADTQYFGPGTRLTVL.

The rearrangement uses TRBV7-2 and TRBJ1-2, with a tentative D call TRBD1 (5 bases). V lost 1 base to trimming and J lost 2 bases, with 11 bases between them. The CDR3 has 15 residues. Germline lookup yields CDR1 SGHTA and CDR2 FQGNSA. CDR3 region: CASSLDRDANYGYTF. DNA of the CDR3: TGTGCCAGCAGCTTAGACCGGGACGCCAACTATGGCTACACCTTC.

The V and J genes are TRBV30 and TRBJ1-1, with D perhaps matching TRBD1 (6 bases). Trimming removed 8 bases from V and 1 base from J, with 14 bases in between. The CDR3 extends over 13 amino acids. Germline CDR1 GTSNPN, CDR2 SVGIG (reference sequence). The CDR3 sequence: CAGTKDRNTEAFF. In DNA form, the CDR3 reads TGTGCCGGAACAAAGGACAGGAACACTGAAGCTTTCTTT.

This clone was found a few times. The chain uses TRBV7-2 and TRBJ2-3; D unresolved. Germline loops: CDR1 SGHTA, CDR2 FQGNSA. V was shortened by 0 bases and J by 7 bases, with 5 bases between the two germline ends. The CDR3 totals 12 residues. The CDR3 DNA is TGTGCCAGCAGCTTAGCCGCCAATACGCAGTATTTT. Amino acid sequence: CASSLAANTQYF. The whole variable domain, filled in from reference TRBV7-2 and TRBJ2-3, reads GAGVSQSPSNKVTEKGKDVELRCDPISGHTALYWYRQSLGQGLEFLIYFQGNSAPDKSGLPSDRFSAERTGGSVSTLTIQRTQQEDSAVYLCASSLAANTQYFGPGTRLTVL.